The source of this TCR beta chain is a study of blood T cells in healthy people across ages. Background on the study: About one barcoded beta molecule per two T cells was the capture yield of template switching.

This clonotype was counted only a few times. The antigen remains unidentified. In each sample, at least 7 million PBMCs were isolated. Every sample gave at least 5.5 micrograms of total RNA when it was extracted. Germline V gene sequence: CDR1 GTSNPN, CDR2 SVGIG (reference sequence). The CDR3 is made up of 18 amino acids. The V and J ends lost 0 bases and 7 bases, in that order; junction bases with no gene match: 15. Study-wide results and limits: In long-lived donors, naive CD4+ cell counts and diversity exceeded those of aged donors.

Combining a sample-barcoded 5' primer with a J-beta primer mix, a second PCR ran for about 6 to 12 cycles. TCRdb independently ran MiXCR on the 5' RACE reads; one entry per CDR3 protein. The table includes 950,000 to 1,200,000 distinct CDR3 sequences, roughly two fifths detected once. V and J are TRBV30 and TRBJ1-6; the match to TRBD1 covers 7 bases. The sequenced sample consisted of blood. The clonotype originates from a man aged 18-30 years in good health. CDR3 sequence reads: CAWSVLEGTGVWNSPLHF. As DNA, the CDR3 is TGTGCCTGGAGTGTACTGGAGGGAACAGGGGTGTGGAATTCACCCCTCCACTTT.